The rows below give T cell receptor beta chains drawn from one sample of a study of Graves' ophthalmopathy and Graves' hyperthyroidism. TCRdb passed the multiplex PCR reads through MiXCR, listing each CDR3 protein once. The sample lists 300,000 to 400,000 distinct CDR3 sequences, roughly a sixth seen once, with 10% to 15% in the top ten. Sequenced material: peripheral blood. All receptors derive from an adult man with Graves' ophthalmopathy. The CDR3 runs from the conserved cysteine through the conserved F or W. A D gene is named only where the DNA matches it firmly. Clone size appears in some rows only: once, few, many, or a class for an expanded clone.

DNA: TGTGCCAGCAGAGCAGGACAGGGAGGAACTGAAGCTTTCTTT
CDR3: CASRAGQGGTEAFF
D: TRBD1
J: TRBJ1-1
V: TRBV12-3/TRBV12-4
size: NA

DNA: TGTGCCAGCAGTGAGGAGCAGACGGATTTCTATGGCTACACCTTC
CDR3: CASSEEQTDFYGYTF
D: NA
J: TRBJ1-2
V: TRBV25-1
size: NA

DNA: TGTGCCAGCAGCTTTACAGGGTATGACGAGCAGTACTTC
CDR3: CASSFTGYDEQYF
D: NA
J: TRBJ2-7
V: TRBV11-2
size: many

DNA: TGTGCCAGCAGTTTAAGGTCCTTTGGGGACCAGTACTTC
CDR3: CASSLRSFGDQYF
D: NA
J: TRBJ2-5
V: TRBV13
size: few

DNA: TGTGCCAGCAGTTTCTTAGCGGCCGACGGGGAGCTGTTTTTT
CDR3: CASSFLAADGELFF
D: NA
J: TRBJ2-2
V: TRBV12-3/TRBV12-4
size: NA

DNA: TGTGCCTGGAGCTCAGAGACCGAGCAGTACTTC
CDR3: CAWSSETEQYF
D: NA
J: TRBJ2-7
V: TRBV30
size: NA

DNA: TGCAGCGTTGAACAGGGGTTCAACACCGGGGAGCTGTTTTTT
CDR3: CSVEQGFNTGELFF
D: NA
J: TRBJ2-2
V: TRBV29-1
size: NA

DNA: TGCAGTGCTGCCCGGACAGGCCGATCCTATGGCTACACCTTC
CDR3: CSAARTGRSYGYTF
D: TRBD1
J: TRBJ1-2
V: TRBV20-1
size: many

DNA: TGCGCCAGCAGCCGCGACAGGTCAAACTATGGCTACACCTTC
CDR3: CASSRDRSNYGYTF
D: NA
J: TRBJ1-2
V: TRBV4-1
size: few

DNA: TGTGCCAGCAGGCAACCCGGAGGGGAGCGAGCCTACGAGCAGTACTTC
CDR3: CASRQPGGERAYEQYF
D: NA
J: TRBJ2-7
V: TRBV2
size: NA

DNA: TGTGCCAGCAGCTCCAGCATTACTCGGGTTGGAAACACCATATATTTT
CDR3: CASSSSITRVGNTIYF
D: NA
J: TRBJ1-3
V: TRBV11-2
size: many

DNA: TGTGCCAGTAGTATACAAATCGTCAACTGGGATCCGGGACAGCTGAACACTGAAGCTTTCTTT
CDR3: CASSIQIVNWDPGQLNTEAFF
D: TRBD1
J: TRBJ1-1
V: TRBV19
size: many

DNA: TGTGCCAGCAGCCCCTCGACGGGAACGAACACCGGGGAGCTGTTTTTT
CDR3: CASSPSTGTNTGELFF
D: NA
J: TRBJ2-2
V: TRBV27
size: many

DNA: TGTGCCAGCAGGCGGACAGGGGAATGGGATCAGCCCCAGCATTTT
CDR3: CASRRTGEWDQPQHF
D: TRBD1
J: TRBJ1-5
V: TRBV7-8
size: NA

DNA: TGTGCCAGCAGTCGTGTCGCCGGGTTCCTCAACGACGAGCAGTACTTC
CDR3: CASSRVAGFLNDEQYF
D: NA
J: TRBJ2-7
V: TRBV6-5
size: many

DNA: TGCGCCAGCAGCTTGGAGGTCGGGGGATCCTACGAGCAGTACTTC
CDR3: CASSLEVGGSYEQYF
D: NA
J: TRBJ2-7
V: TRBV5-1
size: many

DNA: TGCAGTGCGACCCGGGTTGGGAGCTCCTACGAGCAGTACTTC
CDR3: CSATRVGSSYEQYF
D: NA
J: TRBJ2-7
V: TRBV20-1
size: NA

DNA: TGTGCCAGCAGTGAAGCCGACAGGGGTTACCAAGAGACCCAGTACTTC
CDR3: CASSEADRGYQETQYF
D: TRBD1
J: TRBJ2-5
V: TRBV6-1
size: many

DNA: TGTGCCAGCAGATCCGGGACTAGCGGGGTCGCCGAGACCCAGTACTTC
CDR3: CASRSGTSGVAETQYF
D: TRBD2
J: TRBJ2-5
V: TRBV12-3/TRBV12-4
size: many

DNA: TGTGCCAGCAGTCAGACAGGACGAACCGGGGAGCTGTTTTTT
CDR3: CASSQTGRTGELFF
D: NA
J: TRBJ2-2
V: TRBV28
size: many

DNA: TGTGCCAGCAGTAGCGGGAGAGCGGTGGAGACCCAGTACTTC
CDR3: CASSSGRAVETQYF
D: TRBD2
J: TRBJ2-5
V: TRBV6-1
size: NA

DNA: TGTGCCAGCAGCTTATCGACGGCCAGGGGAGAGACCCAGTACTTC
CDR3: CASSLSTARGETQYF
D: NA
J: TRBJ2-5
V: TRBV7-9
size: many

DNA: TGTGCCAGCAGCTTAAGGTCTCGCCCTTGGGGCGGGGAGCTGTTTTTT
CDR3: CASSLRSRPWGGELFF
D: NA
J: TRBJ2-2
V: TRBV7-2
size: many

DNA: TGTGCCAGCAGTCCACTGACAGCCAACTATGGCTACACCTTC
CDR3: CASSPLTANYGYTF
D: NA
J: TRBJ1-2
V: TRBV6-5
size: many

DNA: TGTGCCACTTTGACAGCCCCGAACACCGGGGAGCTGTTTTTT
CDR3: CATLTAPNTGELFF
D: NA
J: TRBJ2-2
V: TRBV15
size: few

DNA: TGTGCCAGCAGCCCCCCAGTTGGCGGAAGCTATGGCTACACCTTC
CDR3: CASSPPVGGSYGYTF
D: NA
J: TRBJ1-2
V: TRBV7-9
size: many

DNA: TGTGCCAGCAGCTTCCGGGGACAGGGTAGCGAGCAGTACTTC
CDR3: CASSFRGQGSEQYF
D: TRBD1
J: TRBJ2-7
V: TRBV11-1
size: NA

DNA: TGTGCCAGCAGCCCCATCGGAGGCAGGGAAGCTTTCTTT
CDR3: CASSPIGGREAFF
D: NA
J: TRBJ1-1
V: TRBV7-9
size: NA

DNA: TGTGCCAGCAGTGGTCGGGGGGGATCCTACGAGCAGTACTTC
CDR3: CASSGRGGSYEQYF
D: TRBD2
J: TRBJ2-7
V: TRBV28
size: few

DNA: TGTGCCAGCAGGGCCCTGGCGGACCAAGAGACCCAGTACTTC
CDR3: CASRALADQETQYF
D: NA
J: TRBJ2-5
V: TRBV27
size: many

DNA: TGTGCCAGCAGTTTATCAGGGGCCTTCAATTCACCCCTCCACTTT
CDR3: CASSLSGAFNSPLHF
D: NA
J: TRBJ1-6
V: TRBV27
size: many

DNA: TGTGCCAGCAGTCTGACCGGACTAGCGGGAGTTGGAGGGTACGAGCAGTACTTC
CDR3: CASSLTGLAGVGGYEQYF
D: TRBD2
J: TRBJ2-7
V: TRBV6-4
size: many

DNA: TGTGCCAGCAGAACCGGGACAGGGTGGACTGAAGCTTTCTTT
CDR3: CASRTGTGWTEAFF
D: TRBD1
J: TRBJ1-1
V: TRBV28
size: many

DNA: TGTGCCGGGTACAGGGGCGGGGGAGAGACCCAGTACTTC
CDR3: CAGYRGGGETQYF
D: NA
J: TRBJ2-5
V: TRBV27
size: NA

DNA: TGTGCCAGCAGTTTCCCAAACTATGGCTACACCTTC
CDR3: CASSFPNYGYTF
D: NA
J: TRBJ1-2
V: TRBV28
size: many